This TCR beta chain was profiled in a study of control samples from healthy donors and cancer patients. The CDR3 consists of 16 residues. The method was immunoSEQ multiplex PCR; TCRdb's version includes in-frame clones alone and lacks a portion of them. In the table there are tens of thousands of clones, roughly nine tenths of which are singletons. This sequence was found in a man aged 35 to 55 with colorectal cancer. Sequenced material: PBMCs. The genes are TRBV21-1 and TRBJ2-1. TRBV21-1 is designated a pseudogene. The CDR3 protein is CASSKGGTTTYNEQFF. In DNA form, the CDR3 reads TGTGCCAGCAGCAAAGGTGGGACCACTACCTACAATGAGCAGTTCTTC.